Presented here are 25 T cell receptor beta chains from one specimen sequenced in a study of T cell responses to AZD1222 COVID-19 vaccine. Assay used: immunoSEQ multiplex PCR; TCRdb lists only in-frame clones, some missing. The sample lists 150,000 to 200,000 clones; 85% to 95% were seen once. The sample was peripheral blood, taken 28 days after the second AZD1222 dose. The receptors derive from an adult who received the AZD1222 COVID-19 vaccine.

The chain joins TRBV27 to TRBJ1-1, with D perhaps matching TRBD1 (5 bases). This CDR3 spans 14 amino acids. Trimming left V 3 bases short and J 1 base short, with 9 bases between. Looked up from germline, CDR1 is MNHEY and CDR2 is SMNVEV (reference sequence). This CDR3 is CASSFRGSNTEAFF. CDR3 DNA: TGTGCCAGCAGTTTTCGGGGCTCGAACACTGAAGCTTTCTTT.

The chain recombines TRBV6-5 with TRBJ2-3, with a possible D match to TRBD2 (6 bases). The CDR3 has 14 amino acids. Trimming removed 6 bases at V and 0 bases at J, with 10 bases between. CDR1 and CDR2 from the germline V gene are MNHEY and SVGAGI. The CDR3: CASRSTSSTDTQYF. The CDR3 nucleotides are TGTGCCAGCAGATCAACTAGCAGCACAGATACGCAGTATTTT.

The DNA for the CDR3 is TGTGCCAGTACCAAAGGGGACCGCGGGAACACTGAAGCTTTCTTT. Translating gives CASTKGDRGNTEAFF. The chain joins TRBV19 to TRBJ1-1; possibly TRBD1 for D (5 bases). The V end lost 7 bases, the J end lost 1 base, and 16 bases lay between the germline ends. The CDR3 has 15 amino acids. Germline values: CDR1 LNHDA, CDR2 SQIVND (reference sequence).

The V gene is TRBV5-3, the J gene TRBJ1-2, with D unresolved. TRBV5-3 is an ORF, with its function uncertain. The CDR3 is 14 residues long. Trimming took 2 bases from V and 3 from J, leaving 11 bases between them. CDR3 loop: CARSLNTVDYGYTF. CDR3 in DNA: TGTGCCAGAAGCTTAAATACAGTAGACTATGGCTACACCTTC.

This sequence joins TRBV6-2 or TRBV6-3 and TRBJ2-7, with 11 nucleotides matching TRBD1. This CDR3 is 16 amino acids long. The V gene end was trimmed by 5 bases and the J gene end by 4 bases; junction bases not matched to a gene: 10. Germline assignment: CDR1 MNHEY and CDR2 SVGEGT. The CDR3 coding sequence is TGTGCCAGCAGTCCCTCCGGACAGGGGGCGAGGTACGAGCAGTACTTC. Its protein product is CASSPSGQGARYEQYF.

The chain recombines TRBV27 with TRBJ1-6, with a tentative D call TRBD1 (5 bases). Germline V CDR1 and CDR2: MNHEY, SMNVEV (reference sequence). The V end lost 2 bases, the J end lost 8 bases, and 13 bases lay between the germline ends. The CDR3 is 15 amino acids. The CDR3 DNA follows: TGTGCCAGCAGTTTAAGCAGTACGGGGCATTCACCCCTCCACTTT. Amino acids: CASSLSSTGHSPLHF.

The gene calls are TRBV28 and TRBJ1-5, with D possibly matching TRBD1 (5 bases). The CDR3 runs 15 residues. The V gene lost 4 bases and the J gene lost 5 bases, with 15 bases spanning the gap. CDR1 and CDR2 from the germline V gene are MDHEN and SYDVKM. The CDR3 reads CASSSDRDRDQPQHF. The CDR3 nucleotides read TGTGCCAGCAGTTCGGACCGGGACCGAGATCAGCCCCAGCATTTT. Looking up the rest from reference TRBV28 and TRBJ1-5 gives the full variable domain: DVKVTQSSRYLVKRTGEKVFLECVQDMDHENMFWYRQDPGLGLRLIYFSYDVKMKEKGDIPEGYSVSREKKERFSLILESASTNQTSMYLCASSSDRDRDQPQHFGDGTRLSIL.

This chain links TRBV30 with TRBJ2-2; D ambiguous. CDR3 length: 15 amino acids. Germline V gives CDR1 GTSNPN, CDR2 SVGIG (reference sequence). V was clipped by 4 bases and J by 1 base, with 13 bases between them. CDR3 sequence: CAWTQGRLNTGELFF. DNA of the CDR3: TGTGCCTGGACCCAAGGGCGACTGAACACCGGGGAGCTGTTTTTT.

The chain joins TRBV25-1 to TRBJ2-1; D unresolved. Germline CDR1 and CDR2: MGHDK and SYGVNS. The CDR3 loop spans 14 amino acids. V was shortened by 8 bases and J by 4 bases, with 15 bases between the two germline ends. CDR3 in amino acids: CASHWGDGYNEQFF. CDR3 coding DNA: TGTGCCAGCCATTGGGGTGACGGTTACAATGAGCAGTTCTTC.

The chain couples TRBV6-1 to TRBJ2-3; D gene unclear. Trimming removed 3 bases at V and 5 bases at J, with 15 bases between. From germline, CDR1 is MNHNS and CDR2 SASEGT. This CDR3 is built from 15 residues. The CDR3 DNA reads as TGTGCCAGCAGTGAGGTCGGGCTTGTTAGAGATACGCAGTATTTT. The encoded protein is CASSEVGLVRDTQYF.

The rearrangement links TRBV27 to TRBJ1-1, with 12 bases fitting TRBD1. Unmatched junction bases numbered 8, after V lost 6 bases and J lost 6 bases. The CDR3 runs to 15 residues. CDR1 is MNHEY and CDR2 is SMNVEV in the germline V gene (reference sequence). The CDR3 DNA follows: TGTGCCAGCAGCCTAGGCGGGACAGGGGGCGCTGAAGCTTTCTTT. This gives the protein CASSLGGTGGAEAFF.

The CDR3: CAISFDGNYGYTF. CDR3 bases: TGTGCCATCTCCTTCGACGGAAACTATGGCTACACCTTC. The chain joins TRBV10-3 to TRBJ1-2, with D unclear. This CDR3 comprises 13 residues. The germline V gene encodes CDR1 ENHRY and CDR2 SYGVKD. Trimming took 8 bases from V and 2 from J, leaving 12 bases between them.

This rearrangement joins TRBV14 to TRBJ1-4; TRBD1 might be the D (5 bases). The V and J ends lost 7 bases and 8 bases respectively, with 14 bases between them. The CDR3 has 13 amino acids. Germline CDR1 is SGHDN and CDR2 is FVKESK. The CDR3 sequence is CASNRRVGEKLFF. CDR3 in DNA: TGTGCCAGCAACCGCAGGGTAGGCGAAAAACTGTTTTTT.

The chain couples TRBV5-6 to TRBJ1-2, with 7 bases that match TRBD1. The CDR3 is 16 residues long. The germline CDR1 and CDR2 sequences are SGHDT and YYEEEE. The junction had 13 bases not matched to a gene; V was cut back by 0 bases and J by 8 bases. CDR3 protein: CASSLARDRIVWGYTF. DNA of the CDR3: TGTGCCAGCAGCTTGGCGAGGGACAGAATAGTGTGGGGCTACACCTTC.

The DNA for the CDR3 is TGTGCCAGCAGTACGCCTGAAGGGGGCGCGGTTAGGGGCTACACCTTC. Encoded protein: CASSTPEGGAVRGYTF. The chain carries TRBV6-6 and TRBJ1-2, with TRBD1 matching over 7 bases. Trimming took 5 bases from V and 8 from J; bases not matched to a gene: 17. Germline assignment: CDR1 MNHNY and CDR2 SVGAGI (reference sequence). The CDR3 loop spans 16 amino acids.

The chain uses TRBV19 and TRBJ1-5; 8 bases fit TRBD1. From germline, CDR1 is LNHDA and CDR2 SQIVND (reference sequence). The CDR3 spans 15 residues. With V trimmed by 3 bases and J by 10 bases, 11 bases remained unmatched. CDR3 nucleotide sequence: TGTGCCAGTAGTATCCCCACAGGGGGAGTCAGCCCCCAGCATTTT. It yields the protein CASSIPTGGVSPQHF.

The genes are TRBV15 and TRBJ1-5; no reliable D call. The CDR3 is 15 residues long. The V end lost 6 bases, the J end lost 0 bases, and 12 bases lay between the germline ends. Germline loops: CDR1 LNHNV, CDR2 YYDKDF (reference sequence). CDR3: CATSSAGVSNQPQHF. For the CDR3, the DNA is TGTGCCACCAGTTCGGCAGGCGTTAGCAATCAGCCCCAGCATTTT.

The chain joins TRBV15 to TRBJ1-2, with D perhaps matching TRBD1 (6 bases). Trimming removed 4 bases at V and 2 bases at J, with 14 bases between. CDR1 is LNHNV and CDR2 is YYDKDF in the germline V gene (reference sequence). This CDR3 is built from 15 residues. CDR3 sequence: CATSISRTANYGYTF. The CDR3 DNA follows: TGTGCCACCAGCATCTCTCGGACAGCCAACTATGGCTACACCTTC.

The CDR3 region is CASSPPGRSNQPQHF. The DNA for the CDR3 is TGTGCCAGCTCACCACCGGGGCGGAGCAATCAGCCCCAGCATTTT. V gene TRBV18 combines with J gene TRBJ1-5; TRBD1 is a possible D gene (5 bases). CDR1 is KGHSH, CDR2 LQKENI, per germline. CDR3 size: 15 residues. Trimming took 0 bases from V and 1 from J, leaving 7 bases between them. Using reference TRBV18 and TRBJ1-5 for the parts outside the CDR3, the full variable domain is NAGVMQNPRHLVRRRGQEARLRCSPMKGHSHVYWYRQLPEEGLKFMVYLQKENIIDESGMPKERFSAEFPKEGPSILRIQQVVRGDSAAYFCASSPPGRSNQPQHFGDGTRLSIL.

The chain couples TRBV6-2 or TRBV6-3 to TRBJ2-3; D gene uncertain. This CDR3 contains 12 residues. CDR1 is MNHEY and CDR2 is SVGEGT in the germline V gene. Trimming took 0 bases from V and 8 from J, leaving 6 bases between them. CDR3 loop: CASSYSKGTQYF. CDR3 bases: TGTGCCAGCAGTTACTCGAAGGGTACGCAGTATTTT.

The V call is TRBV28, the J call TRBJ1-6, with D perhaps TRBD1 (6 bases). Trimming stripped 2 bases from V and 10 bases from J, with 6 bases between. The CDR3 contains 12 residues. Germline V CDR1 and CDR2: MDHEN, SYDVKM. The CDR3 reads CASSLGQSPLHF. CDR3 coding DNA: TGTGCCAGCAGTTTAGGACAGTCACCCCTCCACTTT.

The chain recombines TRBV7-2 with TRBJ1-1; maybe TRBD1 (6 bases). Germline loops: CDR1 SGHTA, CDR2 FQGNSA. The CDR3 runs 16 residues. V was cut by 4 bases and J by 1 base, with 16 bases left in between. Written as DNA, the CDR3 is TGTGCCAGCAGCTACCCGAGGGGGACCAGGAACACTGAAGCTTTCTTT. Translating it yields CASSYPRGTRNTEAFF.

The chain uses TRBV11-2 and TRBJ1-3; perhaps TRBD1 as D (5 bases). The germline V gene has CDR1 SGHAT and CDR2 FQNNGV. V lost 5 bases, J lost 7 bases, and 18 bases lay in between. The CDR3 contains 15 residues. The DNA for the CDR3 is TGTGCCAGCAGCCCCAGATGGGGGACCGGGAACACCATATATTTT. Its translation is CASSPRWGTGNTIYF.

This clone was observed once. This chain connects TRBV7-2 to TRBJ2-5; D assignment may be TRBD1 or TRBD2 (5 bases each). V lost 6 bases and J lost 4, with 12 bases in between. CDR1 is SGHTA, CDR2 FQGNSA, per germline. The CDR3 runs to 13 residues. Written as DNA, the CDR3 is TGTGCCAGCAGGCTGGGGGTGGGAGAGACCCAGTACTTC. Residues: CASRLGVGETQYF.

The chain joins TRBV5-4 to TRBJ1-3; 9 positions agree with TRBD1. Per germline, CDR1 SGHNT and CDR2 YYREEE (reference sequence). The ends lost 6 bases at V and 2 bases at J; junction bases unmatched: 9. This CDR3 is 16 amino acids long. The CDR3 is CASTPDRGFPGNTIYF. The CDR3 DNA reads TGTGCCAGCACCCCGGACAGGGGATTTCCTGGAAACACCATATATTTT.